The sample holds a few counts of the clone carrying this T cell receptor (beta chain). In the original workflow: For nucleated cells, counts were estimated from reference gene primer amplification. TCRdb's table, derived via immunoSEQ multiplex PCR, lists solely in-frame clones and lacks some. Clone size and V and J calls were adopted from that table, with D and trimming inferred from the DNA. The sample shows 110,000 to 150,000 clones, about 90% of them seen only once. This record belongs to a study of blood T cell repertoires in COVID-19. Across the study: The United States, Italy and Spain supplied acute and convalescent COVID-19 samples.

This CDR3 spans 13 amino acids. Germline CDR1 reads SGHTS; CDR2 reads YDEGEE. The ends were cut back, 1 base at V and 2 bases at J, with 6 bases in the middle. The material sequenced was peripheral blood. This clonotype originated in a woman between 45 and 60 years old with acute or convalescent COVID-19. The chain carries TRBV5-8 and TRBJ1-2; D is uncertain. The DNA for the CDR3 is TGTGCCAGCAGCTTGAACCTAAACTATGGCTACACCTTC. Its protein product is CASSLNLNYGYTF.